This T cell receptor (beta chain) was sequenced during a study of cytomegalovirus exposure and HLA in healthy donors. PCR employed 60 Vbeta and 13 Jbeta primers. The method was immunoSEQ multiplex PCR; TCRdb's version includes in-frame clones alone and lacks a portion of them. The sample includes around 220,000 clones, 60% to 80% seen only once; the top ten take approximately 1.9%. General observations from the study: DRB1 showed the most TCR associations and HLA-C the fewest in a later analysis, as rates varied by HLA locus.

With respect to this clone: Its antigen is currently unknown.

V was shortened by 5 bases and J by 4 bases, with 9 bases between the two germline ends. Germline CDR1 and CDR2: GTSNPN and SVGIG (reference sequence). This CDR3 comprises 11 residues. The TCR originated in a woman in her twenties or thirties in good health and CMV-seronegative. The rearrangement joins TRBV30 to TRBJ2-7, with D perhaps TRBD1 (6 bases). The sample comprised PBMCs. CDR3 in DNA: TGTGCCTGGCGGACAGTATACGAGCAGTACTTC. Protein product: CAWRTVYEQYF.